The TCR beta chain under discussion was sequenced for a study of control samples from healthy donors and cancer patients. Sequencing used immunoSEQ multiplex PCR; TCRdb keeps in-frame clones, though not all of them. The sample lists around 82,000 clones; over 75% were seen once. Germline CDR1 reads SGDLS; CDR2 reads YYNGEE. V was shortened by 4 bases and J by 3 bases, with 13 bases between the two germline ends. The CDR3 extends over 14 amino acids. The V and J genes are TRBV9 and TRBJ1-1; the D gene is possibly TRBD1 (5 bases). Specimen: blood. The receptor was derived from a man aged 50-60 years in good health. The CDR3: CASSPWTGDTEAFF. The CDR3, as DNA: TGTGCCAGCAGCCCTTGGACGGGGGACACTGAAGCTTTCTTT.